The clone carrying this T cell receptor beta chain showed up many times. MiXCR reprocessed the PCR reads for TCRdb. Of fewer than 45,000 clones in the sample, around an eighth are singletons; the top ten hold roughly 9.5%. Germline lookup yields CDR1 SGDLS and CDR2 YYNGEE. This CDR3 is built from 17 residues. V shed 2 bases and J 1 base; nucleotides not matched to a gene: 6. These data belong to a study of metastatic and nonmetastatic thyroid tumors. Each patient came to thyroid surgery without any prior treatment (of any kind). Sequencing was performed on blood. The clonotype was recovered from a female donor with papillary thyroid cancer or a benign thyroid nodule (not recorded which). Some clones in this sample may be carry-over from other donors' samples. This rearrangement joins TRBV9 to TRBJ2-5; TRBD2 matches at 12 bases. The chain's CDR3 is CASSVGGLAGLQETQYF. In DNA, the CDR3 is TGTGCCAGCAGCGTGGGGGGACTAGCGGGCCTCCAAGAGACCCAGTACTTC. Full variable domain (remainder filled in from reference TRBV9 and TRBJ2-5): DSGVTQTPKHLITATGQRVTLRCSPRSGDLSVYWYQQSLDQGLQFLIQYYNGEERAKGNILERFSAQQFPDLHSELNLSSLELGDSALYFCASSVGGLAGLQETQYFGPGTRLLVL.